The next 24 T cell receptor beta chains were all read from a single sample in a study of patients and donors after allogeneic stem cell transplantation. TCRdb reprocessed the RT-PCR reads via MiXCR and lists one record per CDR3 protein. The sample lists 200,000 to 250,000 distinct CDR3 sequences, less than 15% occurring once. Material for sequencing was blood, either unsorted or a sorted T cell fraction (not recorded which). The receptors come from a human donor who was either an allogeneic HSCT recipient or a stem cell or donor lymphocyte infusion donor (not recorded which). It is not recorded whose cells these are; they may come from a transplant donor.

The gene calls are TRBV15 and TRBJ2-3; 13 bases agree with TRBD2. CDR3 size: 15 residues. Germline V CDR1 and CDR2: LNHNV, YYDKDF (reference sequence). Unmatched junction bases numbered 6, after V lost 3 bases and J lost 9 bases. CDR3 DNA sequence: TGTGCCACCAGCAGCACCGGGACTAGCGGGGTGACGCAGTATTTT. As protein: CATSSTGTSGVTQYF.

This clonotype was recorded only once. The J gene is TRBJ1-1, the V gene TRBV6-5; D ambiguous. The CDR3 covers 11 residues. Trimming left V 8 bases short and J 1 base short, with 5 bases between. CDR1 MNHEY and CDR2 SVGAGI come from the germline V gene. The CDR3 loop is CASYGNTEAFF. The CDR3 DNA follows: TGTGCCAGCTACGGGAACACTGAAGCTTTCTTT.

This clonotype was counted ten times or more. CDR3 loop: CASSSTSYEQYF. The CDR3 DNA reads as TGCGCCAGCAGCTCTACAAGTTACGAGCAGTACTTC. The chain joins TRBV5-1 to TRBJ2-7; D is ambiguous. This CDR3 has 12 residues. Trimming removed 3 bases at V and 4 bases at J, with 8 bases between. Per the germline V gene, CDR1 is SGHRS and CDR2 is YFSETQ.

This clonotype has just a few counts. V gene TRBV5-1 combines with J gene TRBJ2-7; D might be TRBD1 (6 bases). Trimming left V 4 bases short and J 3 bases short, with 20 bases between. CDR1 and CDR2 from the germline V gene are SGHRS and YFSETQ. The length of the CDR3 is 16 residues. CDR3 loop: CASSQGSGRQIYEQYF. The DNA of the CDR3 is TGCGCCAGCAGCCAGGGGTCGGGTAGACAGATCTACGAGCAGTACTTC.

The chain is built from TRBV5-1 and TRBJ1-1; no firm D call. The length of the CDR3 is 15 residues. Trimming pared 0 bases from V and 4 bases from J, leaving 13 bases between. In germline, CDR1 is SGHRS, CDR2 YFSETQ. The DNA of the CDR3 is TGCGCCAGCAGCTTGGATTCCGCCCCAACCACTGAAGCTTTCTTT. Translation: CASSLDSAPTTEAFF.

The rearrangement uses TRBV5-1 and TRBJ2-5; D remains ambiguous. Germline V gene data show CDR1 as SGHRS and CDR2 as YFSETQ. Trimming pared 0 bases from V and 5 bases from J, leaving 8 bases between. The CDR3 spans 13 residues. CDR3 DNA sequence: TGCGCCAGCAGCTTGGGAGAACGGGAGACCCAGTACTTC. Translating it yields CASSLGERETQYF.

This clonotype was counted many times. The chain links TRBV11-2 to TRBJ1-2; 9 bases line up with TRBD1. The CDR3 consists of 13 residues. V lost 4 bases and J lost 8; bases outside the gene matches: 5. CDR1 is SGHAT and CDR2 is FQNNGV in the germline V gene. The DNA of the CDR3 is TGTGCCAGCAGCTCGGACAGGGGAGGGGGCTACACCTTC. Protein product: CASSSDRGGGYTF.

The V and J genes are TRBV9 and TRBJ2-2; tentatively, D is TRBD2 (7 bases). There are 15 residues in the CDR3. Germline V lookup: CDR1 SGDLS, CDR2 YYNGEE. V lost 4 bases and J 4 bases, leaving 14 bases between the germline ends. CDR3 sequence: CASSPRGAFTGELFF. In nucleotides, the CDR3 is TGTGCCAGCAGCCCCCGGGGGGCCTTCACCGGGGAGCTGTTTTTT.

The sample holds many counts of this clonotype. The chain links TRBV9 to TRBJ2-3, with TRBD2 matching over 11 bases. Germline lookup yields CDR1 SGDLS and CDR2 YYNGEE. Trimming cost V 7 bases and J 4 bases; bases outside gene matches: 8. The CDR3 is 15 residues long. DNA for the CDR3: TGTGCCAGCGGGCGACTAGCGGGACCGCCAGATACGCAGTATTTT. This encodes CASGRLAGPPDTQYF.

This clonotype was counted many times. The chain recombines TRBV5-6 with TRBJ1-6; D gene ambiguous. CDR3 length: 15 amino acids. Germline V gene sequence: CDR1 SGHDT, CDR2 YYEEEE. Trimming took 0 bases from V and 10 from J, leaving 14 bases between them. The CDR3 sequence: CASSLGTIESSPLHF. In nucleotides, the CDR3 is TGTGCCAGCAGCTTGGGTACTATAGAATCCTCACCCCTCCACTTT.

V usage is TRBV20-1 and J usage is TRBJ2-1; 10 positions match TRBD2. Germline loops: CDR1 DFQATT, CDR2 SNEGSKA (reference sequence). CDR3 length: 17 residues. V lost 1 base and J lost 1; bases outside the gene matches: 7. The CDR3 DNA reads as TGCAGTGCTAGAGTCTGGACTAGCGGTTTTTCCTACAATGAGCAGTTCTTC. It encodes CSARVWTSGFSYNEQFF.

This clonotype was counted ten times or more. This chain uses TRBV7-9 with TRBJ2-1; D ambiguous. V dropped 0 bases and J dropped 0 bases, with 12 bases sitting between them. The CDR3 runs to 17 residues. Germline assignment: CDR1 SEHNR and CDR2 FQNEAQ (reference sequence). CDR3 sequence: CASSLAMGPSSYNEQFF. The CDR3 DNA reads as TGTGCCAGCAGCTTAGCGATGGGTCCGAGCTCCTACAATGAGCAGTTCTTC.

The rearrangement uses TRBV5-4 and TRBJ1-1; D unresolved. Trimming shortened V by 5 bases and J by 3 bases, and 14 bases separated the two germline ends. The CDR3 length is 14 residues. Germline values: CDR1 SGHNT, CDR2 YYREEE (reference sequence). CDR3 DNA sequence: TGTGCCAGCAGACTGCGGGCGCGTGACACTGAAGCTTTCTTT. Its translation is CASRLRARDTEAFF. Drawing the rest from reference TRBV5-4 and TRBJ1-1, the complete variable domain is ETGVTQSPTHLIKTRGQQVTLRCSSQSGHNTVSWYQQALGQGPQFIFQYYREEENGRGNFPPRFSGLQFPNYSSELNVNALELDDSALYLCASRLRARDTEAFFGQGTRLTVV.

This clonotype was detected many times. V is TRBV15 and J is TRBJ2-7, with a tentative D call TRBD1 (8 bases). The V end lost 6 bases, the J end lost 7 bases, and 19 bases lay between the germline ends. From germline, CDR1 is LNHNV and CDR2 YYDKDF (reference sequence). This CDR3 is 14 amino acids long. In nucleotides, the CDR3 is TGTGCCACCAGGAGGACAGGGAGGGCTCTGGAGCAGTACTTC. This codes for CATRRTGRALEQYF. Filled out from reference TRBV15 and TRBJ2-7, the complete variable domain reads DAMVIQNPRYQVTQFGKPVTLSCSQTLNHNVMYWYQQKSSQAPKLLFHYYDKDFNNEADTPDNFQSRRPNTSFCFLDIRSPGLGDTAMYLCATRRTGRALEQYFGPGTRLTVT.

The genes are TRBV20-1 and TRBJ1-1; a weak D match, TRBD1 (5 bases). V was trimmed by 6 bases and J by 3 bases, leaving 17 bases between them. The CDR3 is 14 residues long. Germline V gene lookup returns CDR1 DFQATT and CDR2 SNEGSKA (reference sequence). In DNA, the CDR3 is TGCAGTGCACCTTACCAGGGCGGGTACACTGAAGCTTTCTTT. It translates to CSAPYQGGYTEAFF.

V is TRBV4-2 and J is TRBJ2-1; 12 nucleotides align to TRBD2. The germline V gene encodes CDR1 LGHNA and CDR2 YNFKEQ. The CDR3 runs 17 residues. V lost 3 bases, J lost 3 bases, and 6 bases stayed unmatched. The CDR3 protein is CASSHEPTSGGYNEQFF. DNA of the CDR3: TGTGCCAGCAGCCATGAACCGACTAGCGGGGGCTACAATGAGCAGTTCTTC.

This clonotype was recorded many times. CDR3 residues: CASSRDGFNQPQHF. DNA of the CDR3: TGCGCCAGCAGCCGAGACGGATTCAATCAGCCCCAGCATTTT. The J gene is TRBJ1-5, the V gene TRBV5-1; D not resolved. The V end lost 4 bases, the J end lost 3 bases, and 11 bases lay between the germline ends. Germline V gene lookup returns CDR1 SGHRS and CDR2 YFSETQ. There are 14 residues in the CDR3. The full variable domain, in which reference TRBV5-1 and TRBJ1-5 provide the parts outside the CDR3, is KAGVTQTPRYLIKTRGQQVTLSCSPISGHRSVSWYQQTPGQGLQFLFEYFSETQRNKGNFPGRFSGRQFSNSRSEMNVSTLELGDSALYLCASSRDGFNQPQHFGDGTRLSIL.

The rearrangement uses TRBV6-1 and TRBJ1-2; tentatively, D is TRBD1 (6 bases). Germline V gives CDR1 MNHNS, CDR2 SASEGT. This CDR3 region has 13 residues. V was clipped by 1 base and J by 7 bases, with 10 bases between them. CDR3 DNA sequence: TGTGCCAGCAGTGAAGTGGGGGGCTCTGGCTACACCTTC. It codes for CASSEVGGSGYTF.

This clonotype was recorded many times. The chain recombines TRBV6-1 with TRBJ2-4; D unresolved. This CDR3 is built from 15 residues. Per the germline V gene, CDR1 is MNHNS and CDR2 is SASEGT. The V and J ends lost 5 bases and 0 bases respectively, with 11 bases between them. For the CDR3, the DNA is TGTGCCAGCAGTCCGTACGGAGTAGCCAAAAACATTCAGTACTTC. The encoded protein is CASSPYGVAKNIQYF.

This clonotype was observed at least ten times. This chain uses TRBV18 with TRBJ1-2; D is undetermined. The CDR3 spans 14 residues. Trimming cost V 0 bases and J 1 base, with 6 bases left between them. Germline assignment: CDR1 KGHSH and CDR2 LQKENI. In nucleotides, the CDR3 is TGTGCCAGCTCACCACCCGAGTTTAACTATGGCTACACCTTC. Protein product: CASSPPEFNYGYTF.

The genes are TRBV11-3 and TRBJ1-1; maybe TRBD1 (5 bases). The germline gives CDR1 SGHNT, CDR2 YENEEA. This CDR3 comprises 15 residues. Trimming cost V 0 bases and J 5 bases, with 13 bases left between them. The CDR3 DNA reads TGTGCCAGCAGCTTAGACGACAGTCCATCGACTGAAGCTTTCTTT. This codes for CASSLDDSPSTEAFF. Variable domain in full (rest from reference TRBV11-3 and TRBJ1-1): EAGVVQSPRYKIIEKKQPVAFWCNPISGHNTLYWYLQNLGQGPELLIRYENEEAVDDSQLPKDRFSAERLKGVDSTLKIQPAELGDSAVYLCASSLDDSPSTEAFFGQGTRLTVV.

This chain uses TRBV18 with TRBJ2-6; D is unclear. Germline V gene lookup returns CDR1 KGHSH and CDR2 LQKENI. The CDR3 totals 16 residues. Trimming stripped 2 bases from V and 0 bases from J, with 8 bases between. The CDR3 loop is CASSPSPASGANVLTF. The CDR3 DNA is TGTGCCAGCTCACCATCCCCGGCCTCTGGGGCCAACGTCCTGACTTTC.

The chain carries TRBV6-6 and TRBJ1-6; TRBD1 matches at 11 bases. Germline trimming cut 7 bases from V and 13 bases from J; bases unmatched to any gene: 6. Germline values: CDR1 MNHNY, CDR2 SVGAGI (reference sequence). The CDR3 consists of 13 residues. This chain's CDR3 is CASIRTGGYPLHF. The CDR3 nucleotides are TGTGCCAGCATCCGGACAGGGGGCTATCCCCTCCACTTT.

This clonotype was detected only a few times. The chain carries TRBV12-3 or TRBV12-4 and TRBJ2-1; 14 bases match TRBD2. J lost 8 bases, V lost 5 bases, and 11 bases had no gene match. The CDR3 loop spans 17 amino acids. In DNA form, the CDR3 reads TGTGCCAGCAGTCGCCAACCGGGACTAGCGGGAGTGGATGAGCAGTTCTTC. Its protein product is CASSRQPGLAGVDEQFF.